These 23 T cell receptor beta chains were sequenced from one sample in a study of control samples from healthy donors and cancer patients. TCRdb's table, derived via immunoSEQ multiplex PCR, lists solely in-frame clones and lacks some. The sample has fewer than 200,000 clones; less than 95% are singletons. Sequencing was done on a sample of PBMCs. Source of these receptors: a man aged 55 to 70 with colorectal cancer.

This chain joins TRBV7-8 and TRBJ2-7; possibly TRBD2 for D (6 bases). This CDR3 comprises 15 residues. Trimming took off 6 bases at V and 1 base at J, with 16 bases between the two ends. Germline V gene lookup returns CDR1 SGHVS and CDR2 FQNEAQ. As DNA, the CDR3 is TGTGCCAGCAGTTTCCCCCGGGACTTGTCCTACGAGCAGTACTTC. Its translation: CASSFPRDLSYEQYF.

The J gene is TRBJ2-1, the V gene TRBV9; the D is unclear. The length of the CDR3 is 14 residues. Trimming took off 0 bases at V and 7 bases at J, with 11 bases between the two ends. CDR1 and CDR2 (germline): SGDLS, YYNGEE. CDR3 DNA sequence: TGTGCCAGCAGCGTAGAAGAATCTTGGAATGAGCAGTTCTTC. Amino acids: CASSVEESWNEQFF.

The rearrangement joins TRBV7-2 to TRBJ1-3; D gene ambiguous. The CDR3 has 15 residues. Trimming shortened V by 5 bases and J by 0 bases, and 11 bases separated the two germline ends. The germline V gene has CDR1 SGHTA and CDR2 FQGNSA. Here the CDR3 reads CASSLLHGSGNTIYF. The CDR3 DNA is TGTGCCAGCAGCCTCCTCCATGGCTCTGGAAACACCATATATTTT.

This chain uses TRBV7-9 with TRBJ2-2; the D gene is possibly TRBD1 (7 bases). The CDR3 has 15 residues. Germline V gene lookup returns CDR1 SEHNR and CDR2 FQNEAQ (reference sequence). Trimming removed 4 bases at V and 7 bases at J, with 16 bases between. The CDR3 DNA reads TGTGCCAGCAGCTCCGGTGGAGGGGGCCACGGGGAGCTGTTTTTT. It yields the protein CASSSGGGGHGELFF.

The chain combines TRBV27 with TRBJ1-6; 7 bases line up with TRBD1. With V trimmed by 0 bases and J by 6 bases, 5 bases remained unmatched. Germline CDR1 is MNHEY and CDR2 is SMNVEV (reference sequence). CDR3 size: 16 residues. The CDR3 nucleotides read TGTGCCAGCAGTTTATCGCCGACAGGGTCTAATTCACCCCTCCACTTT. It yields the protein CASSLSPTGSNSPLHF.

The rearrangement joins TRBV19 to TRBJ2-5, with 8 bases that match TRBD2. With V trimmed by 11 bases and J by 5 bases, 13 bases remained unmatched. This CDR3 region has 14 residues. The germline gives CDR1 LNHDA, CDR2 SQIVND (reference sequence). This CDR3 is CAAGHRGGGETQYF. As DNA, the CDR3 is TGTGCCGCCGGCCATAGGGGCGGGGGGGAGACCCAGTACTTC.

V is TRBV19 and J is TRBJ1-5, with D maybe TRBD1 (5 bases). The germline V gene encodes CDR1 LNHDA and CDR2 SQIVND (reference sequence). This CDR3 comprises 14 residues. Trimming removed 7 bases from V and 7 bases from J, with 17 bases in between. The CDR3 sequence: CASNKWGKDQPQHF. The CDR3 bases are TGTGCCAGTAATAAGTGGGGGAAAGACCAGCCCCAGCATTTT.

V and J are TRBV5-1 and TRBJ2-1, with D possibly TRBD1 on 5 matching bases. This CDR3 has 15 amino acids. Per the germline V gene, CDR1 is SGHRS and CDR2 is YFSETQ. V was cut by 3 bases and J by 0 bases, with 10 bases left in between. The CDR3 nucleotides read TGCGCCAGCAGCTGGACACGTTCCTCCTACAATGAGCAGTTCTTC. This translates into CASSWTRSSYNEQFF.

The chain joins TRBV7-2 to TRBJ2-7; D may be TRBD1 (5 bases). CDR3 length: 15 residues. Germline CDR1 reads SGHTA; CDR2 reads FQGNSA. V lost 6 bases, J lost 5 bases, and 20 bases lay in between. DNA of the CDR3: TGTGCCAGCAGTCCGGATTCAGGGAACCGCCACGAGCAGTACTTC. Amino acids: CASSPDSGNRHEQYF.

This chain uses TRBV30 with TRBJ1-6; the D is unclear. CDR3 length: 12 amino acids. The germline V gene encodes CDR1 GTSNPN and CDR2 SVGIG (reference sequence). The CDR3 nucleotides read TGTGCTGTCCACCCCACTGGTTCACCCCTCCACTTT. Amino acid sequence: CAVHPTGSPLHF. Supplemented by reference TRBV30 and TRBJ1-6, the full variable domain reads SQTIHQWPATLVQPVGSPLSLECTVEGTSNPNLYWYRQAAGRGLQLLFYSVGIGQISSEVPQNLSASRPQDRQFILSSKKLLLSDSGFYLCAVHPTGSPLHFGNGTRLTVT.

The J gene is TRBJ2-3, the V gene TRBV5-1, with D possibly matching TRBD2 (6 bases). CDR3 length: 14 residues. V lost 7 bases to trimming and J lost 4 bases, with 16 bases between them. The germline V gene encodes CDR1 SGHRS and CDR2 YFSETQ. This CDR3 is CASGGAGRADTQYF. The CDR3 DNA reads TGCGCCAGCGGAGGGGCAGGGCGGGCAGATACGCAGTATTTT.

The chain employs TRBV7-9 and TRBJ2-5; a weak D match, TRBD1 (6 bases). The CDR3 has 14 amino acids. Germline V gene sequence: CDR1 SEHNR, CDR2 FQNEAQ (reference sequence). The germline V and J ends were trimmed by 10 bases and 4 bases, with 19 bases remaining between them. This CDR3 reads CATMPSGGPETQYF. In DNA, the CDR3 is TGTGCCACAATGCCCTCTGGGGGCCCAGAGACCCAGTACTTC.

V and J are TRBV27 and TRBJ2-5; 10 bases agree with TRBD2. Per germline, CDR1 MNHEY and CDR2 SMNVEV (reference sequence). The length of the CDR3 is 14 residues. Germline trimming cut 6 bases from V and 3 bases from J; bases unmatched to any gene: 4. The CDR3 protein is CASRSLAGEETQYF. The CDR3 DNA follows: TGTGCCAGCAGATCGCTAGCGGGGGAAGAGACCCAGTACTTC.

This rearrangement joins TRBV28 to TRBJ1-2; D may be TRBD1 (5 bases). Germline CDR1 reads MDHEN; CDR2 reads SYDVKM. With 5 bases removed from V and 0 bases from J, the gap between germline ends came to 10 bases. This CDR3 comprises 14 residues. CDR3 sequence reads: CASSPSTANYGYTF. In DNA form, the CDR3 reads TGTGCCAGCAGTCCTTCGACAGCTAACTATGGCTACACCTTC.

This chain connects TRBV4-1 to TRBJ1-1; 7 nucleotides match TRBD1. V lost 3 bases, J lost 4 bases, and 8 bases stayed unmatched. The CDR3 is 15 residues long. Germline CDR1 and CDR2: MGHRA and YSYEKL. The CDR3 spells CASSQGDREVTEAFF. The CDR3 coding sequence is TGCGCCAGCAGCCAGGGCGACAGGGAGGTCACTGAAGCTTTCTTT.

The DNA of the CDR3 is TGTGCCAGCAGTTTATGGGGGGGCGCGCTCGACTATGGCTACACCTTC. Residues: CASSLWGGALDYGYTF. The chain recombines TRBV28 with TRBJ1-2; D might be TRBD1 (6 bases). The germline V gene has CDR1 MDHEN and CDR2 SYDVKM. This CDR3 region has 16 residues. Trimming removed 0 bases at V and 3 bases at J, with 14 bases between.

The chain has TRBV12-3 or TRBV12-4 and TRBJ2-7; possibly TRBD2 for D (6 bases). The CDR3 has 13 amino acids. Deletions cut 3 bases from V and 6 bases from J, with 12 bases between. CDR3 amino acids: CASSFGGVSEQYF. The CDR3 nucleotides are TGTGCCAGCAGTTTTGGAGGGGTGAGCGAGCAGTACTTC.

The V gene is TRBV11-2, the J gene TRBJ2-1; no definite D call. V was trimmed by 3 bases and J by 6 bases, leaving 9 bases between them. The CDR3 totals 13 residues. CDR1 is SGHAT and CDR2 is FQNNGV in the germline V gene. The CDR3 protein is CASSFQRGNEQFF. Here the CDR3 DNA reads TGTGCCAGCAGCTTCCAGCGAGGCAATGAGCAGTTCTTC.

The chain recombines TRBV6-5 with TRBJ2-7; the match to TRBD1 covers 8 bases. The CDR3 covers 15 residues. Germline V gene lookup returns CDR1 MNHEY and CDR2 SVGAGI. V was pared by 6 bases and J by 0 bases, with 7 bases of the junction left unmatched. CDR3 amino acids: CASRPRDRGSYEQYF. As DNA, the CDR3 is TGTGCCAGCAGACCTCGAGACAGGGGCTCCTACGAGCAGTACTTC.

CDR3 amino acids: CASTTAGTETYEQYF. The CDR3 nucleotides are TGTGCCAGCACCACAGCGGGGACGGAGACCTACGAGCAGTACTTC. J is TRBJ2-7 and V is TRBV27; 7 nucleotides line up with TRBD2. Germline assignment: CDR1 MNHEY and CDR2 SMNVEV (reference sequence). Unmatched junction bases numbered 11, after V lost 7 bases and J lost 2 bases. The CDR3 totals 15 residues.

J is TRBJ2-2 and V is TRBV6-5, with TRBD1 matching over 8 bases. The V gene end was trimmed by 8 bases and the J gene end by 1 base; junction bases not matched to a gene: 6. Germline-derived CDR1 and CDR2 are MNHEY and SVGAGI. The CDR3 has 15 amino acids. The CDR3 loop reads CASLRDRLNTGELFF. CDR3 in DNA: TGTGCCAGCCTACGGGACAGGTTGAACACCGGGGAGCTGTTTTTT.

In this sample, this clone turned up a few times. This chain uses TRBV30 with TRBJ2-3; D may be TRBD1 or TRBD2 (5 bases each). The germline V gene encodes CDR1 GTSNPN and CDR2 SVGIG (reference sequence). V was clipped by 5 bases and J by 12 bases, with 15 bases between them. The CDR3 extends over 11 amino acids. CDR3 sequence (DNA): TGTGCCTGGGGGACGATGGATCTTCAGTATTTT. This gives the protein CAWGTMDLQYF.

DNA for the CDR3: TGTGCCAGCAGCTTCAACAGGGTAAATGAGCAGTTCTTC. Translated, it gives CASSFNRVNEQFF. V and J are TRBV7-6 and TRBJ2-1; a possible D gene is TRBD1 (6 bases). The CDR3 consists of 13 residues. Per germline, CDR1 SGHVS and CDR2 FNYEAQ. Trimming removed 3 bases at V and 7 bases at J, with 10 bases between.